These 20 T cell receptor beta chains originate from one sample sequenced in a study of blood T cell repertoires in COVID-19. TCRdb keeps only in-frame clones here, not all; method: immunoSEQ multiplex PCR. The sample has more than 40,000 clones; around 90% are singletons. Sequenced: peripheral blood. These receptors were collected from a man between 45 and 60 years old with active COVID-19.

The chain employs TRBV19 and TRBJ2-2; 8 nucleotides line up with TRBD2. Losses at the gene ends were 4 bases for V and 3 bases for J; bases not matched to a gene: 7. Germline CDR1 is LNHDA and CDR2 is SQIVND (reference sequence). The CDR3 has 16 amino acids. This CDR3 is CASSTWLAGHTGELFF. Written as DNA, the CDR3 is TGTGCCAGTAGTACTTGGCTAGCGGGTCACACCGGGGAGCTGTTTTTT.

By sample fraction, this clone is medium-sized. As DNA, the CDR3 is TGTGCCAGCAGCCCAGGAGTATGGGACATACCCTACGAGCAGTACTTC. Translation gives CASSPGVWDIPYEQYF. The chain recombines TRBV9 with TRBJ2-7, with D tentatively TRBD1 (6 bases). The CDR3 extends over 16 amino acids. The germline V gene has CDR1 SGDLS and CDR2 YYNGEE. V was clipped by 4 bases and J by 2 bases, with 19 bases between them.

As regards this clone: At one end, the junction sequence differs from germline, possibly due to a read error. V gene TRBV7-7 combines with J gene TRBJ2-5, with D unclear. Germline V CDR1 and CDR2: SSHAT, FNYEAQ (reference sequence). The CDR3 consists of 14 residues. As DNA, the CDR3 is TGTGCTAGCAGCGACAATGTTGGTCAAGAGACCCAGTACTTC. Encoded protein: CASSDNVGQETQYF.

This clone has just one count. V usage is TRBV6-2 or TRBV6-3 and J usage is TRBJ2-3; the match to TRBD2 covers 13 bases. From germline, CDR1 is MNHEY and CDR2 SVGEGT. V dropped 5 bases and J dropped 0; count of bases not matched to a gene: 5. The CDR3 runs 17 residues. The CDR3 DNA reads as TGTGCCAGCAGTCGGACTAGCGGGAGAGCTAGCACAGATACGCAGTATTTT. This encodes CASSRTSGRASTDTQYF.

Worth noting for this clone: One end of the junction varies from germline; a read error may be responsible. The V and J genes are TRBV7-2 and TRBJ2-7; TRBD2 agrees at 13 bases. Germline loops: CDR1 SGHTA, CDR2 FQGNSA. This CDR3 comprises 12 residues. CDR3 in DNA: TGTGCCAGCAGCCAGACTAGCGGGAGGCCCCGATTC. It codes for CASSQTSGRPRF. Together with reference TRBV7-2 and TRBJ2-7, the CDR3 gives the full variable domain: GAGVSQSPSNKVTEKGKDVELRCDPISGHTALYWYRQSLGQGLEFLIYFQGNSAPDKSGLPSDRFSAERTGGSVSTLTIQRTQQEDSAVYLCASSQTSGRPRFGPGTRLTVT.

The V and J genes are TRBV7-2 and TRBJ2-7, with 11 nucleotides matching TRBD1. Per the germline V gene, CDR1 is SGHTA and CDR2 is FQGNSA. The CDR3 extends over 16 amino acids. V shed 5 bases, J shed 6 bases, and the junction held 12 bases outside the gene matches. The CDR3 DNA sequence: TGTGCCAGCAGCGCCCGGCGGGACAGGGGGACGGGCGAGCAGTACTTC. Its translation is CASSARRDRGTGEQYF.

The gene calls are TRBV7-2 and TRBJ2-1, with D tentatively TRBD1 (6 bases). The CDR3 has 13 amino acids. Germline V CDR1 and CDR2: SGHTA, FQGNSA. Trimming removed 5 bases from V and 9 bases from J, with 14 bases in between. The CDR3 DNA is TGTGCCAGCAGCATGACCAGGGGATCTGAGCAGTTCTTC. Translated: CASSMTRGSEQFF. The variable domain in full, with the rest retrieved from reference TRBV7-2 and TRBJ2-1, is GAGVSQSPSNKVTEKGKDVELRCDPISGHTALYWYRQSLGQGLEFLIYFQGNSAPDKSGLPSDRFSAERTGGSVSTLTIQRTQQEDSAVYLCASSMTRGSEQFFGPGTRLTVL.

The V call is TRBV12-5, the J call TRBJ1-1; D ambiguous. The CDR3 is 12 amino acids. The germline gives CDR1 LGHNT, CDR2 FRNRAP. V lost 4 bases to trimming and J lost 1 base, with 4 bases between them. The DNA for the CDR3 is TGTGCTAGTGGTTCCCAGAACACTGAAGCTTTCTTT. It is translated as CASGSQNTEAFF.

The J gene is TRBJ2-7, the V gene TRBV13; 15 bases map to TRBD2. The CDR3 length is 18 residues. CDR1 is PRHDT, CDR2 FYEKMQ, per germline (reference sequence). V was pared by 3 bases and J by 6 bases, with 12 bases of the junction left unmatched. CDR3 nucleotide sequence: TGTGCCAGCAGCTTCGGGACTAGCGGGGGGATAGGCGCAGGCGAGCAGTACTTC. Amino acid sequence: CASSFGTSGGIGAGEQYF.

The chain couples TRBV15 to TRBJ1-4; TRBD1 might be the D (5 bases). This CDR3 region has 15 residues. From germline, CDR1 is LNHNV and CDR2 YYDKDF (reference sequence). V dropped 1 base and J dropped 8 bases, with 14 bases sitting between them. The DNA for the CDR3 is TGTGCCACCAGCAGAGGTGGCAGGGTAGACGAAAAACTGTTTTTT. Protein product: CATSRGGRVDEKLFF.

This clone was counted a single time. The chain recombines TRBV19 with TRBJ1-1; D unclear. V was shortened by 5 bases and J by 6 bases, with 16 bases between the two germline ends. The germline gives CDR1 LNHDA, CDR2 SQIVND (reference sequence). This CDR3 comprises 14 residues. This CDR3 reads CASSARGPGAEAFF. The DNA for the CDR3 is TGTGCCAGTAGTGCTCGCGGGCCTGGGGCTGAAGCTTTCTTT.

The chain couples TRBV11-2 to TRBJ1-1; no reliable D call. This CDR3 has 14 residues. Germline V CDR1 and CDR2: SGHAT, FQNNGV. Deletions cut 0 bases from V and 5 bases from J, with 10 bases between. The CDR3 sequence is CASSLDPRDTEAFF. The CDR3 DNA follows: TGTGCCAGCAGCTTAGATCCGAGGGATACTGAAGCTTTCTTT.

J is TRBJ2-5 and V is TRBV7-2, with D unclear. Trimming shortened V by 5 bases and J by 5 bases, and 12 bases separated the two germline ends. The CDR3 has 13 amino acids. Germline V gives CDR1 SGHTA, CDR2 FQGNSA. The DNA of the CDR3 is TGTGCCAGCAGCACACTCCCGGAGGAGACCCAGTACTTC. Its translation is CASSTLPEETQYF.

This rearrangement joins TRBV18 to TRBJ1-5; TRBD1 might be the D (5 bases). Per the germline V gene, CDR1 is KGHSH and CDR2 is LQKENI. The CDR3 extends over 15 amino acids. The germline V and J ends were trimmed by 3 bases and 2 bases, with 11 bases remaining between them. The CDR3 DNA sequence: TGTGCCAGCTCACCCGACAGTATAGGCAATCAGCCCCAGCATTTT. This translates into CASSPDSIGNQPQHF.

The CDR3 region has the DNA TGCGCCAGCAGTGAGGTAGGGGGCACAGATACGCAGTATTTT. Amino acids: CASSEVGGTDTQYF. This chain links TRBV10-2 with TRBJ2-3; TRBD1 is a possible D gene (5 bases). V shed 2 bases and J shed 1 base, with 7 bases lying between them. The CDR3 has 14 residues. CDR1 and CDR2 (germline): WSHSY, SAAADI.

J is TRBJ2-1 and V is TRBV2; TRBD2 aligns across 10 bases. The junction had 7 bases not matched to a gene; V was cut back by 2 bases and J by 9 bases. The germline V gene encodes CDR1 SNHLY and CDR2 FYNNEI. The CDR3 runs 15 residues. CDR3 sequence (DNA): TGTGCCAGCAGTGAAAGGACTAGCGGACTACTTGAGCAGTTCTTC. It is translated as CASSERTSGLLEQFF.

V gene TRBV7-2 combines with J gene TRBJ2-1, with D possibly being TRBD1 (6 bases). The ends were cut back, 5 bases at V and 10 bases at J, with 12 bases in the middle. Germline loops: CDR1 SGHTA, CDR2 FQGNSA. This CDR3 region has 12 residues. CDR3 in DNA: TGTGCCAGCAGCGGGGGCCCTGGGGAGCAGTTCTTC. Protein product: CASSGGPGEQFF.

The V call is TRBV5-1, the J call TRBJ2-1; tentative D call: TRBD1 (7 bases). Between the trimmed V and J ends, which lost 0 bases and 9 bases, there was a span of 10 bases. The CDR3 length is 13 residues. Per germline, CDR1 SGHRS and CDR2 YFSETQ. The CDR3: CASSLVEGAEQFF. CDR3 nucleotides: TGCGCCAGCAGCTTGGTGGAGGGGGCTGAGCAGTTCTTC.

This chain joins TRBV3-1 (or the pseudogene TRBV3-2) and TRBJ2-3; D possibly corresponds to TRBD2 (5 bases). The ends were cut back, 2 bases at V and 2 bases at J, with 8 bases in the middle. The germline CDR1 and CDR2 sequences are LGHDT and YNNKEL (reference sequence). The CDR3 sequence is 14 residues long. The CDR3: CASSQFRDTDTQYF. CDR3 bases: TGTGCCAGCAGCCAATTTCGGGACACAGATACGCAGTATTTT.

The genes are TRBV5-6 and TRBJ1-2; the D is unclear. Germline loops: CDR1 SGHDT, CDR2 YYEEEE. The CDR3 contains 12 residues. Trimming left V 1 base short and J 8 bases short, with 9 bases between. As DNA, the CDR3 is TGTGCCAGCAGCTTGTTGGCTCTGGGCTACACCTTC. This encodes CASSLLALGYTF.